One and the same sample provided the 7 T cell receptor beta chains below, sequenced in a study of OX40 agonist ivuxolimab in advanced cancers. Generated by immunoSEQ multiplex PCR, the TCRdb table keeps only in-frame clones and is missing some. This sample has around 94,000 clones, with 90% to 95% found just once. The specimen was CD4+ or CD8+ T cells sorted from blood, collected in a trial of the OX40 agonist ivuxolimab. The source is an adult with an advanced solid tumor such as melanoma, head and neck, liver or kidney cancer.

This chain joins TRBV7-9 and TRBJ1-1; D is perhaps TRBD1 (6 bases). V was pared by 2 bases and J by 5 bases, with 12 bases between. The CDR3 contains 14 residues. CDR1 and CDR2 from the germline V gene are SEHNR and FQNEAQ (reference sequence). CDR3 sequence (DNA): TGTGCCAGCAGCTTAAACAGGGAGGGGACTGAAGCTTTCTTT. It codes for CASSLNREGTEAFF.

The genes are TRBV11-2 and TRBJ2-1; a possible D gene is TRBD2 (5 bases). V lost 8 bases and J 3 bases, leaving 17 bases between the germline ends. The CDR3 totals 15 residues. CDR1 and CDR2 from the germline V gene are SGHAT and FQNNGV. For the CDR3, the DNA is TGTGCCAGCCTGCCGAGGGTCGGGGACTACAATGAGCAGTTCTTC. This encodes CASLPRVGDYNEQFF.

This clone was detected a few times. CDR3 sequence reads: CASSSVAGYTGELFF. DNA for the CDR3: TGCGCCAGCAGCTCCGTAGCGGGATACACCGGGGAGCTGTTTTTT. The chain has TRBV5-1 and TRBJ2-2; 8 bases match TRBD2. Losses at the gene ends were 3 bases for V and 3 bases for J; bases not matched to a gene: 4. This CDR3 has 15 amino acids. Germline lookup yields CDR1 SGHRS and CDR2 YFSETQ.

This clone was seen a handful of times. The chain employs TRBV10-3 and TRBJ1-1; possibly TRBD1 for D (5 bases). V lost 0 bases and J lost 1, with 9 bases in between. Germline CDR1 reads ENHRY; CDR2 reads SYGVKD. CDR3 length: 15 residues. The CDR3: CAISESPGTNTEAFF. For the CDR3, the DNA is TGTGCCATCAGTGAGTCCCCAGGGACGAACACTGAAGCTTTCTTT.

The chain recombines TRBV19 with TRBJ2-1, with D unclear. V was clipped by 3 bases and J by 2 bases, with 11 bases between them. This CDR3 region has 15 residues. Looked up from germline, CDR1 is LNHDA and CDR2 is SQIVND (reference sequence). The CDR3 loop reads CASSMGFPPYNEQFF. The CDR3 coding sequence is TGTGCCAGTAGTATGGGATTTCCCCCCTACAATGAGCAGTTCTTC.

The gene calls are TRBV4-1 and TRBJ2-7; D remains ambiguous. From germline, CDR1 is MGHRA and CDR2 YSYEKL. The CDR3 is 14 residues long. Trimming stripped 1 base from V and 3 bases from J, with 10 bases between. The DNA for the CDR3 is TGCGCCAGCAGCCAAGTTATGGTTAGCTACGAGCAGTACTTC. Its protein product is CASSQVMVSYEQYF.

The rearrangement uses TRBV18 and TRBJ2-6; D may correspond to TRBD1 or TRBD2 (5 bases each). CDR1 is KGHSH and CDR2 is LQKENI in the germline V gene. The CDR3 has 17 residues. Between the trimmed V and J ends, which lost 3 bases and 2 bases, there was a span of 14 bases. The DNA of the CDR3 is TGTGCCAGCTCACCCGGACTGGGGGTCGCTGGGGCCAACGTCCTGACTTTC. Its protein product is CASSPGLGVAGANVLTF. The full variable domain, its missing parts supplied by reference TRBV18 and TRBJ2-6, is NAGVMQNPRHLVRRRGQEARLRCSPMKGHSHVYWYRQLPEEGLKFMVYLQKENIIDESGMPKERFSAEFPKEGPSILRIQQVVRGDSAAYFCASSPGLGVAGANVLTFGAGSRLTVL.